A selection of T cell receptor beta chains follows, all from one sample in a study of T cells in Graves' hyperthyroidism and ophthalmopathy. TCRdb processed the multiplex PCR reads anew with MiXCR; each CDR3 protein has one entry. The table shows around 300,000 distinct CDR3 sequences, with approximately 13% occurring only once. The source material was blood. All receptors come from a woman in her 30s with Graves' hyperthyroidism. Each CDR3 is given with its conserved first and last residue. Each record gives: J gene, D gene, V gene, clone size, CDR3 DNA, CDR3 protein. A D gene is named only where the DNA matches it firmly. Clone sizes are given selectively: once, few, many, or a class where the clone is expanded.

J: TRBJ2-5
D: NA
V: TRBV19
size: NA
DNA: TGTGCCGGTAGTATTAATCCGAAAGAGACCCAGTACTTC
CDR3: CAGSINPKETQYF

J: TRBJ2-1
D: TRBD2
V: TRBV7-2
size: many
DNA: TGTGCCAGCAGCTCGATTCCTAGCGGAAGCAATGAGCAGTTCTTC
CDR3: CASSSIPSGSNEQFF

J: TRBJ1-1
D: NA
V: TRBV4-1
size: NA
DNA: TGCGCCAGCAGCCAAGATTCGGGGGGTAGGCTGAACACTGAAGCTTTCTTT
CDR3: CASSQDSGGRLNTEAFF

J: TRBJ1-1
D: NA
V: TRBV3-1
size: NA
DNA: TGTGCCAGCAGCCAATACGGGGGGACTGAAGCTTTCTTT
CDR3: CASSQYGGTEAFF

J: TRBJ2-7
D: NA
V: TRBV12-3/TRBV12-4
size: many
DNA: TGTGCCAGCAACACCTCCCCAGGACCTCCCTTCAGCGAGCAGTACTTC
CDR3: CASNTSPGPPFSEQYF

J: TRBJ2-4
D: NA
V: TRBV4-3
size: NA
DNA: TGCGCCAGCAGCCAAGTCTTAGGTGGAAACATTCAGTACTTC
CDR3: CASSQVLGGNIQYF

J: TRBJ1-6
D: NA
V: TRBV12-3/TRBV12-4
size: many
DNA: TGTGCCAGCAGTGGCGGGGGCCGAGGGGATTCACCCCTCCACTTT
CDR3: CASSGGGRGDSPLHF

J: TRBJ2-5
D: NA
V: TRBV9
size: few
DNA: TGTGCCAGCCGCGGACAGTCCCAAGAGACCCAGTACTTC
CDR3: CASRGQSQETQYF

J: TRBJ1-1
D: NA
V: TRBV6-5
size: many
DNA: TGTGCCAGCAGTTATGTTTCGGGCTATTCATCGGAAGTAGCTTTCTTT
CDR3: CASSYVSGYSSEVAFF

J: TRBJ1-2
D: NA
V: TRBV28
size: many
DNA: TGTGCCAGCCTCCTAGGGGTCGGCTACACCTTC
CDR3: CASLLGVGYTF

J: TRBJ2-2
D: NA
V: TRBV7-9
size: many
DNA: TGTGCCAGCAGCCGATCCACCGGGGAGCTGTTTTTT
CDR3: CASSRSTGELFF

J: TRBJ2-1
D: NA
V: TRBV6-1
size: many
DNA: TGTGCCGTTAGATCTAATGAGCAGTTCTTC
CDR3: CAVRSNEQFF

J: TRBJ1-5
D: NA
V: TRBV5-6
size: few
DNA: TGTGCCAGTTTCCGGGGGCCTCAGCCCCAGCATTTT
CDR3: CASFRGPQPQHF

J: TRBJ2-2
D: TRBD2
V: TRBV19
size: NA
DNA: TGTGCCAGTAGGAGCTATCGGGACACCGGGACTAGCGGTGGCGGCGGGGAGCTGTTTTTT
CDR3: CASRSYRDTGTSGGGGELFF

J: TRBJ2-2
D: TRBD1
V: TRBV11-2
size: many
DNA: TGTGCCAGCAGCTTCATGGACAGGGAATCCGGGGAGCTGTTTTTT
CDR3: CASSFMDRESGELFF

J: TRBJ2-1
D: NA
V: TRBV19
size: many
DNA: TGTGCCAGTAGTCCAATGACTGCCAGCTCCTACAATGAGCAGTTCTTC
CDR3: CASSPMTASSYNEQFF

J: TRBJ2-1
D: NA
V: TRBV30
size: many
DNA: TGTGCCTGGAGTGGCGGAGGGGATGAGCAGTTCTTC
CDR3: CAWSGGGDEQFF

J: TRBJ2-7
D: NA
V: TRBV28
size: many
DNA: TGTGCCAGCGGGAGGAGCCACGAGCAGTACTTC
CDR3: CASGRSHEQYF

J: TRBJ2-7
D: NA
V: TRBV3-1
size: NA
DNA: TGTGCCAGCAGCCATACCATCGACGAGCAGTACTTC
CDR3: CASSHTIDEQYF

J: TRBJ2-5
D: TRBD2
V: TRBV5-6
size: many
DNA: TGTGCCAGCAGCTTCGGGGGGTCTGAAGAGACCCAGTACTTC
CDR3: CASSFGGSEETQYF